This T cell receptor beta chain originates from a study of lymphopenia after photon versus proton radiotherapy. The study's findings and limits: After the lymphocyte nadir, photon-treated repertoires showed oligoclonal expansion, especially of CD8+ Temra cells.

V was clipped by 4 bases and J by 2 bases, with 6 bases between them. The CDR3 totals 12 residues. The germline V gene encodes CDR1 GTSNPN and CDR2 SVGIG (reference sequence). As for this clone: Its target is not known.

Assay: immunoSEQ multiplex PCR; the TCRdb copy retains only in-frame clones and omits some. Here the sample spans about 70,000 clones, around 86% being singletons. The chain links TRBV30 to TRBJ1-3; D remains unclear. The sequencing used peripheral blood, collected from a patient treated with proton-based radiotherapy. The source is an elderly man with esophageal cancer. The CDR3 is CAWTGTGNTIYF. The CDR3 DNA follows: TGTGCCTGGACCGGTACTGGAAACACCATATATTTT.